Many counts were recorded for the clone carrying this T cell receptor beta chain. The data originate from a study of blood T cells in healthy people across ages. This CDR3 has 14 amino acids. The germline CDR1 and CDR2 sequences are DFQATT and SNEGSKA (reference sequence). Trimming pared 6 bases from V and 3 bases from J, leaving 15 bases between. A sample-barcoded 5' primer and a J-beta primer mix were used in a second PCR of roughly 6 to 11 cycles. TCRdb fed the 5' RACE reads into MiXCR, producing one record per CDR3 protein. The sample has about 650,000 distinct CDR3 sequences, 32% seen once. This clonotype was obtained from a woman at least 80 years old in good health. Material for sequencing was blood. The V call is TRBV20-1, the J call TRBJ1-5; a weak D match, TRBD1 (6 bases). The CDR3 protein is CSAEEGGINQPQHF. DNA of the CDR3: TGCAGTGCAGAGGAAGGGGGGATCAATCAGCCCCAGCATTTT.